A single sample gave rise to the 17 T cell receptor beta chains below, sequenced in a study of blood T cells in healthy people across ages. Primed by a sample-barcoded 5' primer and a J-beta primer mix, a second PCR proceeded for 7 to 11 cycles. TCRdb called the 5' RACE reads again in MiXCR, with one record for every CDR3 protein. The repertoire holds approximately 730,000 distinct CDR3 sequences, with 35% to 45% as singletons. Sequenced material: blood. These receptors all come from a woman in her sixties or seventies in good health.

V is TRBV12-3 or TRBV12-4 and J is TRBJ2-7; no definite D call. The CDR3 covers 13 residues. With 6 bases removed from V and 3 bases from J, the gap between germline ends came to 12 bases. CDR3 protein: CASRRSESYEQYF. The CDR3, as DNA: TGTGCCAGCAGGCGGTCGGAGAGCTACGAGCAGTACTTC.

The genes are TRBV5-6 and TRBJ2-5; D possibly corresponds to TRBD2 (6 bases). This CDR3 is built from 13 residues. Germline CDR1 reads SGHDT; CDR2 reads YYEEEE. V was cut by 5 bases and J by 4 bases, with 12 bases left in between. The CDR3, as DNA: TGTGCCAGCAGTCCGGGACTCTCAGAGACCCAGTACTTC. Encoded protein: CASSPGLSETQYF.

Here the CDR3 reads CSARGQGGRNNEQYF. CDR3 nucleotides: TGCAGTGCTAGGGGGCAGGGCGGGAGGAACAATGAGCAGTACTTC. The chain uses TRBV20-1 and TRBJ2-7, with TRBD2 identical over 8 bases. The CDR3 length is 15 residues. Losses at the gene ends were 3 bases for V and 7 bases for J; bases not matched to a gene: 14. Germline-derived CDR1 and CDR2 are DFQATT and SNEGSKA (reference sequence).

This clonotype has ten or more counts. V gene TRBV9 combines with J gene TRBJ2-1, with 10 bases fitting TRBD2. Germline CDR1 is SGDLS and CDR2 is YYNGEE. The CDR3 spans 15 residues. Unmatched junction bases numbered 0, after V lost 1 base and J lost 2 bases. CDR3 bases: TGTGCCAGCAGCGTACTAGCGGGGGCCTACAATGAGCAGTTCTTC. Its translation is CASSVLAGAYNEQFF.

V gene TRBV7-9 combines with J gene TRBJ1-2; 8 bases fit TRBD1. This CDR3 contains 14 residues. Germline V CDR1 and CDR2: SEHNR, FQNEAQ (reference sequence). V was pared by 3 bases and J by 6 bases, with 6 bases of the junction left unmatched. The CDR3 loop reads CASSFTLTGDGYTF. The CDR3 DNA reads as TGTGCCAGCAGCTTTACCTTGACAGGGGATGGCTACACCTTC. Full variable domain (rest looked up from reference TRBV7-9 and TRBJ1-2): DTGVSQNPRHKITKRGQNVTFRCDPISEHNRLYWYRQTLGQGPEFLTYFQNEAQLEKSRLLSDRFSAERPKGSFSTLEIQRTEQGDSAMYLCASSFTLTGDGYTFGSGTRLTVV.

This rearrangement joins TRBV6-5 to TRBJ1-5; tentatively, D is TRBD1 (6 bases). This CDR3 is built from 15 residues. The germline CDR1 and CDR2 sequences are MNHEY and SVGAGI. Trimming removed 5 bases at V and 4 bases at J, with 15 bases between. The CDR3 spells CASSPVPGANQPQHF. The DNA for the CDR3 is TGTGCCAGCAGTCCGGTCCCAGGGGCGAATCAGCCCCAGCATTTT.

Ten or more counts support this clonotype. V gene TRBV27 combines with J gene TRBJ1-2; D perhaps matches TRBD1 (6 bases). CDR3 size: 15 residues. The V gene's germline CDR1 is MNHEY and CDR2 SMNVEV (reference sequence). The ends were cut back, 6 bases at V and 5 bases at J, with 19 bases in the middle. The CDR3 here is CASSPVGDRPYGYTF. CDR3 nucleotides: TGTGCCAGCAGCCCCGTCGGAGACAGGCCTTATGGCTACACCTTC.

The J gene is TRBJ1-4, the V gene TRBV27; D perhaps matches TRBD1 (6 bases). This CDR3 is built from 13 residues. Trimming removed 9 bases at V and 6 bases at J, with 14 bases between. CDR1 is MNHEY and CDR2 is SMNVEV in the germline V gene (reference sequence). CDR3 protein: CASRRDTDEKLFF. In DNA, the CDR3 is TGTGCCAGTCGCAGGGACACTGATGAAAAACTGTTTTTT.

V is TRBV10-3 and J is TRBJ2-3; D not resolved. Trimming stripped 0 bases from V and 2 bases from J, with 9 bases between. Germline V lookup: CDR1 ENHRY, CDR2 SYGVKD. The CDR3 consists of 15 residues. CDR3 DNA: TGTGCCATCAGTGAGTCGATACTACTCACAGATACGCAGTATTTT. Protein product: CAISESILLTDTQYF.

This chain joins TRBV6-6 and TRBJ1-1; D remains ambiguous. V was trimmed by 7 bases and J by 1 base, leaving 10 bases between them. Germline-derived CDR1 and CDR2 are MNHNY and SVGAGI (reference sequence). CDR3 length: 13 residues. CDR3 sequence: CASNGQQNTEAFF. CDR3 sequence (DNA): TGTGCCAGCAACGGGCAGCAGAACACTGAAGCTTTCTTT.

This chain joins TRBV4-3 and TRBJ2-1; D unresolved. The length of the CDR3 is 13 residues. Trimming took 1 base from V and 7 from J, leaving 8 bases between them. In germline, CDR1 is LGHNA, CDR2 YSLEER. Here the CDR3 reads CASSQGLMNEQFF. The CDR3 coding sequence is TGCGCCAGCAGCCAAGGGCTTATGAATGAGCAGTTCTTC.

The chain uses TRBV7-2 and TRBJ1-5; maybe TRBD1 (5 bases). Germline CDR1 SGHTA, CDR2 FQGNSA. V lost 5 bases and J 0 bases, leaving 11 bases between the germline ends. The CDR3 has 15 residues. The CDR3 DNA sequence: TGTGCCAGCAGCCTCCAGGGAATTAGCAATCAGCCCCAGCATTTT. Its protein product is CASSLQGISNQPQHF.

The gene calls are TRBV20-1 and TRBJ2-3; the match to TRBD2 covers 7 bases. Germline V gene lookup returns CDR1 DFQATT and CDR2 SNEGSKA (reference sequence). This CDR3 spans 16 amino acids. J lost 0 bases, V lost 6 bases, and 12 bases had no gene match. The CDR3 here is CSAEWGRAASTDTQYF. For the CDR3, the DNA is TGCAGTGCCGAGTGGGGGAGGGCCGCTAGCACAGATACGCAGTATTTT.

As for this clonotype: One end of the junction varies from germline; a read error may be responsible. This rearrangement joins TRBV20-1 to TRBJ1-2; D perhaps matches TRBD1 (6 bases). This CDR3 contains 14 residues. Germline assignment: CDR1 DFQATT and CDR2 SNEGSKA (reference sequence). Written as DNA, the CDR3 is TGCAGTGCTAGTGGGCAGGGGAAGAACTATGACTACTCCTTC. This translates into CSASGQGKNYDYSF.

The rearrangement joins TRBV11-2 to TRBJ2-1, with a tentative D call TRBD2 (7 bases). Germline V gene lookup returns CDR1 SGHAT and CDR2 FQNNGV. The CDR3 runs 14 residues. The germline V and J ends were trimmed by 7 bases and 7 bases, with 17 bases remaining between them. The CDR3 reads CASTGRAGQNEQFF. CDR3 nucleotide sequence: TGTGCCAGCACCGGACGAGCGGGACAAAATGAGCAGTTCTTC. Supplemented by reference TRBV11-2 and TRBJ2-1, the full variable domain reads EAGVAQSPRYKIIEKRQSVAFWCNPISGHATLYWYQQILGQGPKLLIQFQNNGVVDDSQLPKDRFSAERLKGVDSTLKIQPAKLEDSAVYLCASTGRAGQNEQFFGPGTRLTVL.

The rearrangement links TRBV7-9 to TRBJ2-5; D is perhaps TRBD1 (5 bases). The CDR3 consists of 13 residues. Germline-derived CDR1 and CDR2 are SEHNR and FQNEAQ (reference sequence). The ends were cut back, 5 bases at V and 2 bases at J, with 9 bases in the middle. This CDR3 reads CASSTRQQETQYF. Written as DNA, the CDR3 is TGTGCCAGCAGCACGAGACAGCAAGAGACCCAGTACTTC.

In regard to this clonotype: This probably arose from a read error, given a far larger clone one base away. The chain recombines TRBV12-3 or TRBV12-4 with TRBJ2-4; no clear D. V lost 1 base, J lost 13 bases, and 11 bases lay in between. The CDR3 length is 12 residues. The DNA of the CDR3 is TGTGCCAGCAGTTTAGTTTCTTACGGGCAGTACTTC. It codes for CASSLVSYGQYF.